This TCR beta chain was identified in a study of vaccination effects on CD4 cells after COVID-19. This clone appeared once. Its antigen is still unknown. TCRdb keeps only in-frame clones here, not all; method: immunoSEQ multiplex PCR. The sample consists of roughly 45,000 clones, roughly 79% of them appearing once. Within the ViraFEST assay, antigen-specific CD4+ T cells underwent expansion with viral peptide pools prior to sequencing. After about 10 days in culture, the CD4+ T cells were isolated. Among the vaccine recipients, none had a prior SARS-CoV-2 infection, and nucleocapsid antibodies were negative. CDR1 is MNHEY, CDR2 SMNVEV, per germline (reference sequence). Trimming took 2 bases from V and 5 from J; bases not matched to a gene: 6. The CDR3 consists of 16 residues.

This clonotype was obtained from a human donor who received a COVID-19 vaccine. This chain links TRBV27 with TRBJ2-2; 9 bases are a match to TRBD2. This sample comprised CD4+ T cells from PBMCs cultured with SARS-CoV-2 spike peptides, obtained before COVID-19 vaccination. The chain's CDR3 is CASSLGLAGKTGELFF. The CDR3 region has the DNA TGTGCCAGCAGTTTAGGGCTAGCGGGGAAGACCGGGGAGCTGTTTTTT.